This TCR beta chain was sequenced for a study of blood T cell repertoires in COVID-19. At the level of the study: Some COVID-19 samples were acute and others convalescent; all came from the United States, Italy and Spain. Sample material is recorded as cDNA or gDNA derived from T cells, B-cell-depleted T cells, or PBMCs.

In the authors' methods: The assay estimated nucleated cells by amplifying reference gene primers. The assay was immunoSEQ multiplex PCR, and TCRdb's table has in-frame clones only and misses some. V, J and clone size are those of that table, while D and trimming were read from the DNA. The sample holds 14,000 or so clones; approximately 90% are singletons and the top ten take about 15%. This CDR3 comprises 17 residues. V was trimmed by 5 bases and J by 9 bases, leaving 26 bases between them. Germline CDR1 LGHNA, CDR2 YSLEER. Sequenced input: peripheral blood. V usage is TRBV4-3 and J usage is TRBJ2-4; tentative D call: TRBD2 (6 bases). The TCR sequence derives from a man in his fifties or sixties with active COVID-19. The CDR3 DNA reads TGCGCCAGCAGCTCCTGGGTCGGAGGGTCGAAACTTAGCATTCAGTACTTC. Protein sequence: CASSSWVGGSKLSIQYF.